The clone carrying this T cell receptor (beta chain) turned up a few times. The data are from a study of blood T cell repertoires in COVID-19. Study overall: In each case, the material was cDNA or gDNA derived from T cells, B-cell-depleted T cells, or PBMCs.

This CDR3 spans 15 amino acids. Trimming left V 3 bases short and J 2 bases short, with 10 bases between. Germline loops: CDR1 KGHDR, CDR2 SFDVKD. As processed by the authors: Quantification of nucleated cells was approximated via reference gene primer amplification. The data were produced by immunoSEQ multiplex PCR, yet TCRdb's version contains in-frame clones alone and is incomplete. V, J and clone size are taken as reported in that table, and D and trimming were inferred from the DNA itself. This sample carries approximately 250,000 clones, roughly 85% of them seen once, and the ten largest clones take around 9.8%. All enrollees were about 18 to 90 years old and from fewer than 25 US areas. Participants' own reports of clinical history determined their cohort assignment.

The clonotype was recovered from a woman aged 50 to 60 with acute COVID-19. The sample taken for sequencing was PBMCs or T cells enriched from blood (not recorded which). The chain joins TRBV24-1 to TRBJ2-1; the D is unclear. This CDR3 reads CATSDAGPTYNEQFF. In DNA, the CDR3 is TGTGCCACCAGTGATGCAGGTCCTACCTACAATGAGCAGTTCTTC.